One and the same sample provided the 9 T cell receptor beta chains below, sequenced in a study of identical twins. TCRdb redid the calling of the 5' RACE reads with MiXCR, one entry per CDR3 protein. This sample has about 900,000 distinct CDR3 sequences, with more than 9% found just once. The data also belong to a second study, concerning yellow fever vaccine responses in identical twins.

Sequenced material: PBMCs. Receptor source: a woman in her late teens or twenties in good health.

This clonotype was seen only a few times. V gene TRBV10-3 combines with J gene TRBJ1-4; D is undetermined. Trimming shortened V by 1 base and J by 11 bases, and 8 bases separated the two germline ends. This CDR3 has 12 residues. Germline V gives CDR1 ENHRY, CDR2 SYGVKD. CDR3 DNA: TGTGCCATCAGTGAGTTATCGGACAAACTGTTTTTT. It specifies CAISELSDKLFF.

This chain links TRBV5-1 with TRBJ2-1; D may be TRBD1 (5 bases). The CDR3 is made up of 15 amino acids. Trimming pared 4 bases from V and 6 bases from J, leaving 17 bases between. Looked up from germline, CDR1 is SGHRS and CDR2 is YFSETQ. Here the CDR3 DNA reads TGCGCCAGCAGCCCCGATTCGGCTAGGGGCAATGAGCAGTTCTTC. This translates into CASSPDSARGNEQFF.

This clonotype was detected ten times or more. This chain links TRBV7-9 with TRBJ2-1; TRBD2 matches at 12 bases. CDR1 SEHNR and CDR2 FQNEAQ come from the germline V gene (reference sequence). This CDR3 comprises 15 residues. V was clipped by 4 bases and J by 9 bases; unmatched bases: 7. CDR3 DNA: TGTGCCAGCAGCTCTAGCGGGAGGGCCTTCCCTGAGCAGTTCTTC. Its translation: CASSSSGRAFPEQFF. The full variable domain, in which reference TRBV7-9 and TRBJ2-1 provide the parts outside the CDR3, is DTGVSQNPRHKITKRGQNVTFRCDPISEHNRLYWYRQTLGQGPEFLTYFQNEAQLEKSRLLSDRFSAERPKGSFSTLEIQRTEQGDSAMYLCASSSSGRAFPEQFFGPGTRLTVL.

The chain carries TRBV7-9 and TRBJ2-2; TRBD2 is a possible D gene (6 bases). The CDR3 is 17 residues long. The germline CDR1 and CDR2 sequences are SEHNR and FQNEAQ (reference sequence). Trimming cost V 0 bases and J 3 bases, with 14 bases left between them. The CDR3: CASSLALGGGYTGELFF. The CDR3 DNA follows: TGTGCCAGCAGCTTAGCCTTGGGAGGCGGTTACACCGGGGAGCTGTTTTTT.

This clonotype has just a few counts. This chain uses TRBV24-1 with TRBJ1-2; D call uncertain. Germline loops: CDR1 KGHDR, CDR2 SFDVKD. V gave up 8 bases and J gave up 2 bases, with 11 bases separating them. The CDR3 contains 13 residues. CDR3 sequence: CATMDGNNYGYTF. The CDR3 bases are TGTGCCACCATGGACGGAAACAACTATGGCTACACCTTC.

Many counts were recorded for this clonotype. J is TRBJ1-1 and V is TRBV6-5; no clear D gene. The CDR3 consists of 13 residues. Germline CDR1 and CDR2: MNHEY and SVGAGI. With 0 bases removed from V and 8 bases from J, the gap between germline ends came to 10 bases. CDR3 nucleotide sequence: TGTGCCAGCAGTTACTCAAATGGCGGCGAAGCTTTCTTT. This codes for CASSYSNGGEAFF.

The chain uses TRBV12-3 or TRBV12-4 and TRBJ2-7; 13 bases align to TRBD2. V trimming: 6 bases; J trimming: 3 bases; junction bases outside the gene matches: 14. The CDR3 has 18 amino acids. The CDR3 here is CASSPGLAGVLTIYEQYF. In DNA, the CDR3 is TGTGCCAGCAGCCCAGGACTAGCGGGAGTCCTCACGATCTACGAGCAGTACTTC.

The J gene is TRBJ1-1, the V gene TRBV20-1, with D tentatively TRBD1 (6 bases). V lost 6 bases and J lost 4, with 18 bases in between. The CDR3 sequence is 14 residues long. Germline V gene sequence: CDR1 DFQATT, CDR2 SNEGSKA (reference sequence). The CDR3 DNA sequence: TGCAGTGCCTACAAACAGGGTGGGAGCACTGAAGCTTTCTTT. It is translated as CSAYKQGGSTEAFF.

The table lists this clonotype with a few counts. The V gene is TRBV6-5, the J gene TRBJ2-2, with 10 bases aligning to TRBD2. Germline lookup yields CDR1 MNHEY and CDR2 SVGAGI. The ends lost 0 bases at V and 8 bases at J; junction bases unmatched: 6. The CDR3 has 16 amino acids. The chain's CDR3 is CASSYSILAGEGELFF. The CDR3 nucleotides read TGTGCCAGCAGTTACTCGATTCTAGCGGGGGAGGGGGAGCTGTTTTTT.